Sequencing of this T cell receptor beta chain was carried out in a study of blood T cell repertoires in COVID-19 (dated by TCRdb to 2020 to 2021). General notes on the study: Collaborator samples came from the United States, Italy and Spain and covered acute and convalescent phases of COVID-19. Sample metadata almost always included a de-identified subject ID, COVID-19 status, age in years and sex. The repertoires were released in a freely available public database meant as a resource for research on the immune response to SARS-CoV-2. The prospective study material was composed of cDNA or gDNA derived from T cells, B-cell-depleted T cells, or PBMCs. Where available, HLA class I and class II types were taken from metadata supplied by the sample provider and were not determined by assay-based typing. The samples were drawn from two sources: the first 160 participants of the ongoing ImmuneRACE study, and 1,000 to 1,500 subjects contributed by 6 global collaborators. Deeply sampled blood TCRbeta repertoires from subjects exposed to, actively infected with, or recovered from COVID-19 were included in the dataset.

Broader findings and caveats from the paper: Clinical and demographic metadata were provided uncurated, with the amount varying by source and participant.

Comments on this clone: Its antigen specificity is not known. No much larger clone exists at a distance of one base, and base qualities are not known.

TCRbeta CDR3 regions were amplified from genomic DNA using the immunoSEQ Assay, a bias-controlled multiplex PCR. The published analysis was carried out like this. The number of nucleated cells in each sample was estimated by amplification of reference gene primers within the assay. To quantify the absolute abundance of each unique TCRbeta CDR3 rearrangement, sequence reads were collapsed and filtered. For each sample, productive Simpson clonality was calculated as the square root of Simpson's diversity index across productive rearrangements. Imported from immuneACCESS, the table was reduced by TCRdb to in-frame sequences with V and J called. These copies leave out some clones; in studies compared against another copy, an unresolved V gene accounts for under half, and the cause of the remainder is not known. The V and J calls and the clone size are those of that table, but D and trimming were determined from the DNA. The sample records 90,000 to 130,000 clones, around 83% of which are singletons. The top ten clones comprise about 4% of the sample.

Collaborating institutions collected whole blood in K2EDTA tubes following their own protocols. For TCRbeta analysis, collaborators shipped samples in one of three forms: frozen whole blood, isolated PBMCs, or DNA extracted from either of those sample types. The source is an older woman with acute or convalescent COVID-19. Input material: peripheral blood.

Read as DNA, the sequence is TGTGCCAGCAGCTCGGGACAGAATAATTCACCCCTCCACTTT. Its protein is CASSSGQNNSPLHF. In this chain, TRBV5-8 is recombined with TRBJ1-6; TRBD1 agrees with 7 junctional bases. Based on the germline V gene, the CDR1 and CDR2 sequences are SGHTS and YDEGEE. At the junction V is shortened by 3 bases and J by 5 bases; bases outside the gene matches: 2. The CDR3, cysteine through phenylalanine, is 14 amino acids long. The read is trimmed to its CDR3 DNA, 42 bases read in frame from base 1.